This T cell receptor beta chain was retrieved from a study of technical replicates of blood from several donors. Profiled with immunoSEQ multiplex PCR; TCRdb holds only in-frame clones, not every one. The table includes some 84,000 clones, roughly 90% detected once. Unmatched junction bases numbered 3, after V lost 5 bases and J lost 4 bases. The CDR3 length is 13 residues. Germline CDR1 and CDR2: SQVTM and ANQGSEA. The sequenced sample was T cells isolated from PBMCs. The genes are TRBV29-1 and TRBJ2-7, with 12 bases aligning to TRBD2. The source is a human donor in good health. The CDR3 is CSVRTSGAYEQYF. In nucleotides, the CDR3 is TGCAGCGTTCGGACTAGCGGGGCTTACGAGCAGTACTTC.